The TCR beta chain described here comes from a study of cytomegalovirus exposure and HLA in healthy donors. Study outcomes and limitations: Prior analysis indicated that the majority of TCR beta V segments exhibited productivity approximately 87% or approximately 30% of the time. TCR beta sequences numbering some 17,000 were associated with HLA alleles at 0.05 false discovery rate in a later analysis. The classifier was said to identify cytomegalovirus status with high specificity and sensitivity. In a later analysis, productive TCRs from donors in an Asian-associated ancestry cluster reportedly carried fewer N-insertions than the cohort mean.

Concerning this clone itself: No antigen is known for it.

Primers for the PCR totalled 60 Vbeta and 13 Jbeta. Sequenced by immunoSEQ multiplex PCR; TCRdb stores in-frame clones only, minus some. The sample has 150,000 or so clones, 74% seen once. CDR1 and CDR2 (germline): SGHTA, FQGNSA. The V gene end was trimmed by 4 bases and the J gene end by 3 bases; junction bases not matched to a gene: 8. This CDR3 region has 16 residues. The origin of this receptor is a man aged 25 to 45 in good health and CMV-seronegative. The chain recombines TRBV7-2 with TRBJ2-5; 10 bases fit TRBD1. Sequenced input: PBMCs. CDR3 nucleotide sequence: TGTGCCAGCAGCTCTCGTGACAGGGGGCGCGAAGAGACCCAGTACTTC. This gives the protein CASSSRDRGREETQYF.